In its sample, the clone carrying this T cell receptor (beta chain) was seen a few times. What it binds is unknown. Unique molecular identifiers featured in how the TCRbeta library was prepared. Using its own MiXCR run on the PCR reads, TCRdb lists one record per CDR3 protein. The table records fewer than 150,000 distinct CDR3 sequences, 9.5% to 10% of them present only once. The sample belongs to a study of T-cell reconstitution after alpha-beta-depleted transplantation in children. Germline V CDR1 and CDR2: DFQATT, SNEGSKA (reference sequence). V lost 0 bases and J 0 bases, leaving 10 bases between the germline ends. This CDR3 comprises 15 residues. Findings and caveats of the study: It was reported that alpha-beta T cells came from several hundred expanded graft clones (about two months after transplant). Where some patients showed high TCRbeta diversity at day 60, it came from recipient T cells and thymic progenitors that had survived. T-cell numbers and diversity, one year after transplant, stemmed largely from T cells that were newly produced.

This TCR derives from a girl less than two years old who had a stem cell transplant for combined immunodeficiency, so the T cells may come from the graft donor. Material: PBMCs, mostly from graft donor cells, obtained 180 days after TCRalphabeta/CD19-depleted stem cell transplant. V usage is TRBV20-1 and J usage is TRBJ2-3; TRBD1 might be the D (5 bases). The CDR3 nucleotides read TGCAGTGCTAGAGATTTCAGGGATAGCACAGATACGCAGTATTTT. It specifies CSARDFRDSTDTQYF.